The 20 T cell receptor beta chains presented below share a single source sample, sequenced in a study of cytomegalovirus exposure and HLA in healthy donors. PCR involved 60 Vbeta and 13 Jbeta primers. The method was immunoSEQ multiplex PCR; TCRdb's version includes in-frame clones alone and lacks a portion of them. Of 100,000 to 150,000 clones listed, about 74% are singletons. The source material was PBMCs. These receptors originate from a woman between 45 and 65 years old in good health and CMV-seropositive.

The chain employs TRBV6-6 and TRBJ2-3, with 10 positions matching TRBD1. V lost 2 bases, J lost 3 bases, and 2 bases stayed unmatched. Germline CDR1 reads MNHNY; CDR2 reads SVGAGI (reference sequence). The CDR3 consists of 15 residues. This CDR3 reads CASSYPGQGTDTQYF. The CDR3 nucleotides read TGTGCCAGCAGTTACCCGGGACAGGGGACAGATACGCAGTATTTT.

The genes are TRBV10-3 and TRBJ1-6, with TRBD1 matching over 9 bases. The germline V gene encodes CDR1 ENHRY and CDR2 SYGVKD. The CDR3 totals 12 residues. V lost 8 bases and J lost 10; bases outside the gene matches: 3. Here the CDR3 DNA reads TGTGCCATCCGGGACAGGGACTCACCCCTCCACTTT. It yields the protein CAIRDRDSPLHF.

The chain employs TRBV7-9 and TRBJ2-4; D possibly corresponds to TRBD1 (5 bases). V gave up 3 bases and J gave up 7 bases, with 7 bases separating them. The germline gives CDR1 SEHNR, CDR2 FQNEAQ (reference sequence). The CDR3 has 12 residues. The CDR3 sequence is CASSLDNNIQYF. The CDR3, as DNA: TGTGCCAGCAGCTTGGACAATAACATTCAGTACTTC.

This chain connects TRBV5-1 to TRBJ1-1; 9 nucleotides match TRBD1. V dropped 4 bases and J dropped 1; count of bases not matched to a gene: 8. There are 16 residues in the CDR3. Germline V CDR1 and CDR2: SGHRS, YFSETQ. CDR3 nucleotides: TGCGCCAGCAGCGTTGGGCGGGACAGGGCGAACACTGAAGCTTTCTTT. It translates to CASSVGRDRANTEAFF.

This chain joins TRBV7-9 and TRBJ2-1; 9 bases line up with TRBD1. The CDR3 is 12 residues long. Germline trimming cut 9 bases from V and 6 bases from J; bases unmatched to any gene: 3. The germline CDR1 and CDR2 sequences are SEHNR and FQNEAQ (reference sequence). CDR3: CARGQGGNEQFF. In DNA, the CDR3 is TGTGCCAGGGGACAGGGCGGCAATGAGCAGTTCTTC.

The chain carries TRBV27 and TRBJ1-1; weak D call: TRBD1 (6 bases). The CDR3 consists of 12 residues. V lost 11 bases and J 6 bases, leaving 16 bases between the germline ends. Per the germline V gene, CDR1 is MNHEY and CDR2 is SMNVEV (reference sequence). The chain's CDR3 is CASVGRGAEAFF. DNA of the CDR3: TGTGCCTCAGTGGGCAGGGGCGCTGAAGCTTTCTTT.

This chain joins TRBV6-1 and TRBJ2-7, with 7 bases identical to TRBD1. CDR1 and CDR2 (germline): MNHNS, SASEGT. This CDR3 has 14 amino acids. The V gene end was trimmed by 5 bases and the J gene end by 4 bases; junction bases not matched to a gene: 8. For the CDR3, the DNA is TGTGCCAGCAGTACTTGGGCAGGGGGATACGAGCAGTACTTC. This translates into CASSTWAGGYEQYF.

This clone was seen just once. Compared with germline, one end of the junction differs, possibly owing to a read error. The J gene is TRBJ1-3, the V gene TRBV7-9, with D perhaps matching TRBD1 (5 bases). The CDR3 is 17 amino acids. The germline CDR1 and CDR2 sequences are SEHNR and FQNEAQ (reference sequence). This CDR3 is CSSREGLKSLSGNTIYF. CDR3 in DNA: TGTTCCAGCAGGGAGGGGTTAAAATCACTCTCTGGAAACACCATATATTTT.

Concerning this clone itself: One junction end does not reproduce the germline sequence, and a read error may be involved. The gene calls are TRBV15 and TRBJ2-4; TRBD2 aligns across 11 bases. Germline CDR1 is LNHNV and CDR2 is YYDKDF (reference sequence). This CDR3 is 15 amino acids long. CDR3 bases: TGTCCCACCAGCAGACCGGGGACTAGCGGAAACATTCAGTACTTC. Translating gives CPTSRPGTSGNIQYF.

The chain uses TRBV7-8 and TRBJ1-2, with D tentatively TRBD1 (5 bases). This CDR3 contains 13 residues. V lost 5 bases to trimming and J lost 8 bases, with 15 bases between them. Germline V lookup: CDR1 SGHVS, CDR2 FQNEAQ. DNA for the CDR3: TGTGCCAGCAGCCGCTCGCGGGGCGGAGGCTACACCTTC. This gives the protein CASSRSRGGGYTF.

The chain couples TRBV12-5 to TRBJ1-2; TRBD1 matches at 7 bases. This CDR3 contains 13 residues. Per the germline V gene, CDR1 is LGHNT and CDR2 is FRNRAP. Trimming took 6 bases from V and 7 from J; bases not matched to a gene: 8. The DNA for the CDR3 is TGTGCTAGTGGCGCGGGGACAGACTTTGGCTACACCTTC. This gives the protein CASGAGTDFGYTF.

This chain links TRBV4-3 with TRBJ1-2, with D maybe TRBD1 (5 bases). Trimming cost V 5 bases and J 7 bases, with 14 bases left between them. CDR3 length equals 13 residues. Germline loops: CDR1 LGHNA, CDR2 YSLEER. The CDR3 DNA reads TGCGCCAGCAGCATGGGGGGAGCCGGTGGCTACACCTTC. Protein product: CASSMGGAGGYTF.

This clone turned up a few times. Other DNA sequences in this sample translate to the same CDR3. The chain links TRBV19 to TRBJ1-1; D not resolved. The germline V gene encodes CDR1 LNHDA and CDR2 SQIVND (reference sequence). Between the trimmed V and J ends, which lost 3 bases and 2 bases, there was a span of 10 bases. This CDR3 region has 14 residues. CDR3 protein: CASSIPGGNTEAFF. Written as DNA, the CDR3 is TGTGCCAGTAGTATTCCCGGAGGTAACACTGAAGCTTTCTTT.

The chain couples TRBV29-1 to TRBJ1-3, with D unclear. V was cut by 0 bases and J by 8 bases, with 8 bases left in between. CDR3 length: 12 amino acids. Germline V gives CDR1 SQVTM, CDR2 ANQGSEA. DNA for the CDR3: TGCAGCGTTGAAGAGGACTGGGACACCATATATTTT. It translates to CSVEEDWDTIYF.

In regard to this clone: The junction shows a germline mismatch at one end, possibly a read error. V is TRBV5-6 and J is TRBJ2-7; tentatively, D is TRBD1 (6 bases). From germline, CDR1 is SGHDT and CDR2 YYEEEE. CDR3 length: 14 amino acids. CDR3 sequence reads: CASILTGMPYGQYF. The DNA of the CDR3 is TGTGCCAGCATCTTAACAGGGATGCCCTACGGGCAGTACTTC.

The CDR3 sequence: CASSLGSRAQETQYF. CDR3 nucleotide sequence: TGTGCCAGCAGCTTAGGTAGCAGGGCCCAAGAGACCCAGTACTTC. This chain joins TRBV11-2 and TRBJ2-5; TRBD1 might be the D (5 bases). Trimming removed 1 base at V and 1 base at J, with 10 bases between. This CDR3 spans 15 amino acids. Germline-derived CDR1 and CDR2 are SGHAT and FQNNGV. Drawing the rest from reference TRBV11-2 and TRBJ2-5, the complete variable domain is EAGVAQSPRYKIIEKRQSVAFWCNPISGHATLYWYQQILGQGPKLLIQFQNNGVVDDSQLPKDRFSAERLKGVDSTLKIQPAKLEDSAVYLCASSLGSRAQETQYFGPGTRLLVL.

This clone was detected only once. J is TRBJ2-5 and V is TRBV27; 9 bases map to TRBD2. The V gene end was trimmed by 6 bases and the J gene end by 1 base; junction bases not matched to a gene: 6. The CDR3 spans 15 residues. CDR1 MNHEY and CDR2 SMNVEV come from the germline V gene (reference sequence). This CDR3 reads CASRSNSGSQETQYF. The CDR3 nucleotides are TGTGCCAGCAGATCCAATAGCGGGAGCCAAGAGACCCAGTACTTC.

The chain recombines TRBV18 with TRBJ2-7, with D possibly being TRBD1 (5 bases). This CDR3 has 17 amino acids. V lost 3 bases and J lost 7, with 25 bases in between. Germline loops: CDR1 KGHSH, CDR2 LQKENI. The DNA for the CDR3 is TGTGCCAGCTCACCTTTGGGGCAGGGCCCGGCTTTTGATGAGCAGTACTTC. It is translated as CASSPLGQGPAFDEQYF.

CDR3 coding DNA: TGCGCCAGCAGATTCGGGACAGGGGGGCCTGAAGCTTTCTTT. This encodes CASRFGTGGPEAFF. The chain uses TRBV5-1 and TRBJ1-1, with TRBD1 matching 11 bases. Germline V lookup: CDR1 SGHRS, CDR2 YFSETQ. Losses at the gene ends were 5 bases for V and 6 bases for J; bases not matched to a gene: 6. This CDR3 region has 14 residues.

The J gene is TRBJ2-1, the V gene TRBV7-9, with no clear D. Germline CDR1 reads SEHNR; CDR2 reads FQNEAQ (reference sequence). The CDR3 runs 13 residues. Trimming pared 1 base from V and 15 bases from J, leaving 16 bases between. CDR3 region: CASSLEDAGKPFF. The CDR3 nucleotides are TGTGCCAGCAGCTTAGAAGACGCAGGTAAACCGTTCTTC.